A single sample is the source of the 13 T cell receptor delta chains below, sequenced in a study of gamma-delta T cells after stem cell transplantation. TCRdb reprocessed the RT-PCR reads through CATT. This repertoire shows 1,000 to 1,500 delta-chain clones, 30% to 45% found once; its top ten account for 35% to 60%. Source material: gamma-delta T cells. The receptor set was obtained from a human donor. It is not recorded whose cells these are; they may come from a transplant donor.

This sequence joins TRDV2 and TRDJ1; TRDD3 agrees at 10 bases. Trimming cost V 0 bases and J 0 bases; bases outside gene matches: 9. The length of the CDR3 is 18 residues. Germline CDR1 reads GEAIGNYY; CDR2 reads EKD. The CDR3 protein is CACDTVGLGDMDTDKLIF. The CDR3 coding sequence is TGTGCCTGTGACACCGTAGGTCTGGGGGATATGGACACCGATAAACTCATCTTT.

This chain connects TRDV2 to TRDJ2; unclear D gene. Per germline, CDR1 GEAIGNYY and CDR2 EKD. The V end lost 1 base, the J end lost 4 bases, and 12 bases lay between the germline ends. The CDR3 extends over 15 amino acids. CDR3 sequence (DNA): TGTGCCTGTGACACTAGGGGTTCTCCGACAGCACAACTCTTCTTT. It encodes CACDTRGSPTAQLFF.

This clone was detected a few times. The rearrangement joins TRDV2 to TRDJ1; 9 bases map to TRDD3. The trim removed 1 base at V and 2 bases at J, leaving 7 bases unmatched. The germline V gene has CDR1 GEAIGNYY and CDR2 EKD. CDR3 size: 16 residues. CDR3: CACDTLTGGQTDKLIF. DNA for the CDR3: TGTGCCTGTGACACGCTGACTGGGGGACAGACCGATAAACTCATCTTT.

This clone is large in the sample. V and J are TRDV2 and TRDJ1; TRDD3 matches at 10 bases. The CDR3 is 19 residues long. The germline CDR1 and CDR2 sequences are GEAIGNYY and EKD. V shed 0 bases and J 1 base; nucleotides not matched to a gene: 13. The CDR3 protein is CACDTVDYGGYAGTDKLIF. The CDR3 nucleotides are TGTGCCTGTGACACCGTTGACTACGGGGGATACGCGGGCACCGATAAACTCATCTTT.

As concerns this clone: Compared with germline, one end of the junction differs, possibly owing to a read error. The gene calls are TRDV2 and TRDJ1; TRDD3 might be the D (6 bases). Germline CDR1 reads GEAIGNYY; CDR2 reads EKD. This CDR3 has 15 residues. The CDR3 nucleotides are TGTGCCTGTGACACCCTGGGGATCTACACCGATAACCTCATCTTT. This gives the protein CACDTLGIYTDNLIF.

This clone was recorded a few times. This chain connects TRDV2 to TRDJ1, with D uncertain. CDR1 and CDR2 from the germline V gene are GEAIGNYY and EKD. The CDR3 extends over 15 amino acids. The V end was cut by 0 bases, the J end by 5 bases, with 15 bases between. This CDR3 reads CACDTVSANGDKLIF. In DNA form, the CDR3 reads TGTGCCTGTGACACCGTTTCGGCAAACGGGGATAAACTCATCTTT.

A few counts support this clone. DNA of the CDR3: TGTGCCTGTGACCCCGTACTGGGGGATACCGGAGACACCGATAAACTCATCTTT. Protein product: CACDPVLGDTGDTDKLIF. The chain uses TRDV2 and TRDJ1, with 12 positions matching TRDD3. The germline V gene has CDR1 GEAIGNYY and CDR2 EKD. J gave up 0 bases and V 3 bases, and 10 bases lay outside the gene matches. The CDR3 contains 18 residues.

By proportion, this clone is large. This chain links TRDV2 with TRDJ1; TRDD3 might be the D (6 bases). Germline V gives CDR1 GEAIGNYY, CDR2 EKD. V shed 3 bases and J shed 0 bases, with 10 bases lying between them. The CDR3 has 14 residues. This chain's CDR3 is CACDLTGNTDKLIF. CDR3 DNA sequence: TGTGCCTGTGACCTTACTGGGAACACCGATAAACTCATCTTT.

This clone ranks as large. This probably arose from a read error, given a far larger clone one base away. Other DNA variants within this sample encode the same CDR3. The chain recombines TRDV2 with TRDJ3; D unclear. The CDR3 loop spans 25 amino acids. Germline V CDR1 and CDR2: GEAIGNYY, EKD. Trimming took 0 bases from V and 1 from J, leaving 33 bases between them. CDR3 nucleotide sequence: TGTGCCTGTGACACCGTGAGTGGATGGGTGACCCCGCTTCGTTTATCGTCCTGGGACACCCGACAGATGTTTTTC. It encodes CACDTVSGWVTPLRLSSWDTRQMFF.

This clone was detected only a few times. A read error is likely here: a far larger clone is one base away. Other DNA sequences in the same sample also yield this CDR3. The V and J genes are TRDV2 and TRDJ3; 7 positions match TRDD3. Germline-derived CDR1 and CDR2 are GEAIGNYY and EKD. This CDR3 has 25 amino acids. Written as DNA, the CDR3 is TGTGCCTGTGACACCGTGAGTGGATGGGGGACCCCGCTTCGTTTATCGTCCTGGGACACCCGACATATGTTTTTC. This encodes CACDTVSGWGTPLRLSSWDTRHMFF.

Turning to this clone: Just one base apart from a much larger clone, this may be a read error. The CDR3 DNA is TGTGCCTGTGACCCCGTATCGCAGGCTGAAAATACTGGGGGGCCAGGGACCGATAAACTCATCTTT. The encoded protein is CACDPVSQAENTGGPGTDKLIF. This sequence joins TRDV2 and TRDJ1; TRDD3 matches 8 bases. The CDR3 sequence is 22 residues long. The V gene's germline CDR1 is GEAIGNYY and CDR2 EKD. V lost 3 bases, J lost 2 bases, and 28 bases stayed unmatched.

In nucleotides, the CDR3 is TGTGCCTGTGACCGGACCCCTCTTTCTGGGGCACTGATTGACACCCGCCCGATGTTTTTC. Translation: CACDRTPLSGALIDTRPMFF. The chain carries TRDV2 and TRDJ3; perhaps TRDD3 as D (6 bases). Germline CDR1 reads GEAIGNYY; CDR2 reads EKD. Trimming removed 3 bases from V and 18 bases from J, with 38 bases in between. This CDR3 has 20 amino acids.

About this clone itself: This sequence is one base from a far larger clone and is likely a read error. This sample also contains other DNA sequences that code for the same CDR3. The genes are TRDV2 and TRDJ1; D not resolved. The CDR3 is made up of 14 amino acids. Germline values: CDR1 GEAIGNYY, CDR2 EKD. The CDR3 here is CACDTVGFTDKLIF. The CDR3 nucleotides read TGTGCCTGTGACACCGTTGGGTTCACCGATAAGCTCATCTTT.